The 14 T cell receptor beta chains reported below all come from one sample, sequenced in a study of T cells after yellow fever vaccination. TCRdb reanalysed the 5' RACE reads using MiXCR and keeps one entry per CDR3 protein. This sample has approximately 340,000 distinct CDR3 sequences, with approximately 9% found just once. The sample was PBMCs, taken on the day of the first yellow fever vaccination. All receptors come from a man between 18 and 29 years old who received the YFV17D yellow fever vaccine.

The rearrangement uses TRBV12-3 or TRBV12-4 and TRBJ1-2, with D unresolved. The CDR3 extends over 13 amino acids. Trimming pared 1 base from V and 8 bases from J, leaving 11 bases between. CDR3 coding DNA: TGTGCCAGCAGTTTAGACCCACAGCTGGGCTACACCTTC. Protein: CASSLDPQLGYTF.

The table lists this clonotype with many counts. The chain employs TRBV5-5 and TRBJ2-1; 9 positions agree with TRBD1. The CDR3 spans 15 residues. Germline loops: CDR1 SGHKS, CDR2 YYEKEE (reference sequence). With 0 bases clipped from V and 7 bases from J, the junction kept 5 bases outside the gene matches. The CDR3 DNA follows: TGTGCCAGCAGCTTGGGTGTGACAGGGGGAAATGAGCAGTTCTTC. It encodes CASSLGVTGGNEQFF.

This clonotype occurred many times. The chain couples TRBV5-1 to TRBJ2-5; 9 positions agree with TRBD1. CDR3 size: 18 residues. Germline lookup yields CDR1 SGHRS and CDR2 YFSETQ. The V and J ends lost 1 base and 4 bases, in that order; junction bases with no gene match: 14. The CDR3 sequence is CASSLLGPETGGSETQYF. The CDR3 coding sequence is TGCGCCAGCAGCTTGCTGGGACCCGAGACAGGGGGGTCAGAGACCCAGTACTTC.

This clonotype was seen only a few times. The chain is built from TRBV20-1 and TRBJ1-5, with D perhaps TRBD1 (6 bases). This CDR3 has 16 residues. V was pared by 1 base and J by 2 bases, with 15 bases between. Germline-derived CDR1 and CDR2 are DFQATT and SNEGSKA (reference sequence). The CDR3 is CSARVRGEQGNQPQHF. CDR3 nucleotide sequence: TGCAGTGCTAGAGTAAGGGGGGAACAGGGCAATCAGCCCCAGCATTTT.

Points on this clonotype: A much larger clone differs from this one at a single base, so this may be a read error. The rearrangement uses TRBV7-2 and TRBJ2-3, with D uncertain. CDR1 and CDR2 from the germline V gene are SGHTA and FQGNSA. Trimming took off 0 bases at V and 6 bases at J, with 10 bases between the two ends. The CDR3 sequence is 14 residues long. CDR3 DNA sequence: TGTGCCAGCAGCTTAGCAAGTGGGGATGATACGCAGTATTTT. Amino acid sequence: CASSLASGDDTQYF. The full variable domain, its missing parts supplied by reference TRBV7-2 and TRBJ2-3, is GAGVSQSPSNKVTEKGKDVELRCDPISGHTALYWYRQSLGQGLEFLIYFQGNSAPDKSGLPSDRFSAERTGGSVSTLTIQRTQQEDSAVYLCASSLASGDDTQYFGPGTRLTVL.

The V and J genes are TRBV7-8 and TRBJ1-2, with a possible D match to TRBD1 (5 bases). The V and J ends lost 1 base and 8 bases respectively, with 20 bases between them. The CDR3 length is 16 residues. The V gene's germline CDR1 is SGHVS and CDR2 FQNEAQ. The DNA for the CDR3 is TGTGCCAGCAGCTTAGTTGAAGGTCGGCAGGGCGGCGGCTACACCTTC. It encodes CASSLVEGRQGGGYTF.

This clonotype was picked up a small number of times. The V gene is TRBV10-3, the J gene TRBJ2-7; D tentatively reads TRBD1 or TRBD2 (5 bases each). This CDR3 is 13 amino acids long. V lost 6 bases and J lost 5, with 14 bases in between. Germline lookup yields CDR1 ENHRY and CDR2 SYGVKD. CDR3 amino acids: CAIRKTGTDEQYV. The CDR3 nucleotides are TGTGCCATCAGGAAAACCGGGACCGACGAGCAGTACGTC.

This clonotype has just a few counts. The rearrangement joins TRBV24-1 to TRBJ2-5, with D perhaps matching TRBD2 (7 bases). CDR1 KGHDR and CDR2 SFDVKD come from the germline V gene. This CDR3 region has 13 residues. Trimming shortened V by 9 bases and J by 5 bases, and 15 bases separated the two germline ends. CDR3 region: CATRNAGAETQYF. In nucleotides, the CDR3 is TGTGCCACCCGAAATGCGGGGGCGGAGACCCAGTACTTC.

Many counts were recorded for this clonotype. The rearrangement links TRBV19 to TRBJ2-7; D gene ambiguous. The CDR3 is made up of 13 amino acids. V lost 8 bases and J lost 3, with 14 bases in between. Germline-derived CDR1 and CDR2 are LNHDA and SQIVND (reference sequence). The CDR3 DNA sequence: TGTGCCAGTGAAGACCAGGAAGGCTACGAGCAGTACTTC. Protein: CASEDQEGYEQYF.

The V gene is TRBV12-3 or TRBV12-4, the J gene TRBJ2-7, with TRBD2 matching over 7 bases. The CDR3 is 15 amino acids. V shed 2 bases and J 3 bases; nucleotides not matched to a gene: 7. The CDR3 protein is CASSLRGDSNYEQYF. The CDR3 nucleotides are TGTGCCAGCAGTTTACGGGGGGACTCCAACTACGAGCAGTACTTC.

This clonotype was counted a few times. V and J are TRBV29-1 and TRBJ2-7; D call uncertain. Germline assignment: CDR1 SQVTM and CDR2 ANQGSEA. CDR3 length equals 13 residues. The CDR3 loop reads CRYRVRSSYEQYF. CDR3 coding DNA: TGCAGGTACCGGGTCAGGAGCTCCTACGAGCAGTACTTC.

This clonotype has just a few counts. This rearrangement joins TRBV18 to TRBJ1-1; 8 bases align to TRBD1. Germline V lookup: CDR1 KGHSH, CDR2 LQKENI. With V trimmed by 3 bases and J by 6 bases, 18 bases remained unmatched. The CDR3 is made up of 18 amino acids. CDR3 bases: TGTGCCAGCTCACCTTTGGTTCGTACAGGGGGTTCATCGTCTGAAGCTTTCTTT. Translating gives CASSPLVRTGGSSSEAFF.

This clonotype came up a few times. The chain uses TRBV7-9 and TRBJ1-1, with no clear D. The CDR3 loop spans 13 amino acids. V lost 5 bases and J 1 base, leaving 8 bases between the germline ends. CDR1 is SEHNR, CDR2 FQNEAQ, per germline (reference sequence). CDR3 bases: TGTGCCAGCAGCCCCGTTCGGAACACTGAAGCTTTCTTT. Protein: CASSPVRNTEAFF.

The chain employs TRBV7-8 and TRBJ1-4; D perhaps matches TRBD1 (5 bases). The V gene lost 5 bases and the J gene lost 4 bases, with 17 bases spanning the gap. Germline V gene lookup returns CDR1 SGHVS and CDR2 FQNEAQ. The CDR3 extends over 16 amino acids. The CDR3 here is CASSRGGKGYNEKLFF. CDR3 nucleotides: TGTGCCAGCAGCCGTGGGGGGAAGGGGTATAATGAAAAACTGTTTTTT.